This is a list of T cell receptor beta chains from one sample in a study of cytomegalovirus exposure and HLA in healthy donors. This table comes from immunoSEQ multiplex PCR, and its TCRdb copy is limited to in-frame clones, with some not included. The sample carries about 180,000 clones, around four fifths recorded once. Sequenced: PBMCs. The receptor set was obtained from a girl aged 10-17 years in good health and CMV-seropositive. Each CDR3 is given with its conserved first and last residue. Clone size is not always given. Where it is, it says once, few, many or a class for expanded clones.

V	size	CDR3
TRBV5-6	-	CASSFLENTEAFF
TRBV6-6	-	CASSSRGQANYGYTF
TRBV5-1	-	CASYLGEATRDYGYTF
TRBV7-3	-	CASSILGARNTEAFF
TRBV29-1	-	CSVEEDRAYEAFF
TRBV9	-	CASSLGDSSTEAFF
TRBV7-6	-	CASSSPTGRGGNEQFF
TRBV6-1	once	CASRDSNTDTQYF
TRBV2	-	CASSSALAKSTDTQYF
TRBV6-4	-	CASRPPEAGELFF
TRBV27	-	CASSGTGKDYGYTF